The present T cell receptor (beta chain) was sequenced within a study of spatial heterogeneity in lung cancer. Study information: The donor population consisted of 72 patients with untreated, early-stage non-small cell lung cancer. Median follow-up for sequenced PBMC samples was roughly 22 months after resection, when such samples existed.

TCRdb reprocessed the 5' RACE reads via MiXCR and lists one record per CDR3 protein. The sample includes about 16,000 distinct CDR3 sequences, roughly 6.3% seen only once; the top ten take under 30%. The germline V gene encodes CDR1 SGHTA and CDR2 FQGTGA. CDR3 length equals 12 residues. The ends were cut back, 4 bases at V and 2 bases at J, with 4 bases in the middle. This clonotype was recorded many times. Time point reported: blood at routine non-recurrence follow-up after resection. No cell sorting; template was whole RNA from tumor, lung tissue or PBMC. This receptor was identified in a male donor with early-stage non-small cell lung cancer. This sample comprised PBMCs, obtained at follow-up. The V call is TRBV7-3, the J call TRBJ2-3; no clear D gene. The DNA of the CDR3 is TGTGCCAGCAGCTCGAACACAGATACGCAGTATTTT. Protein: CASSSNTDTQYF. The variable domain in full, completed from reference TRBV7-3 and TRBJ2-3, reads GAGVSQTPSNKVTEKGKYVELRCDPISGHTALYWYRQSLGQGPEFLIYFQGTGAADDSGLPNDRFFAVRPEGSVSTLKIQRTERGDSAVYLCASSSNTDTQYFGPGTRLTVL.